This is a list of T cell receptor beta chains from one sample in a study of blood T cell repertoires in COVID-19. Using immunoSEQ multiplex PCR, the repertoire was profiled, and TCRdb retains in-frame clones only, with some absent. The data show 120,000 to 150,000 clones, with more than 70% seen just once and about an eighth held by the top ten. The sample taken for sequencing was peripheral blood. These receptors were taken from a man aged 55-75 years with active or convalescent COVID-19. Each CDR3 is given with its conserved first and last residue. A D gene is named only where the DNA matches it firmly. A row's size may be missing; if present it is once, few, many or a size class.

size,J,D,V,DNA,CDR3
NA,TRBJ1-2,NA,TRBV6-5,TGTGCCAGCAGTTACGAGGAGGGATTGCCTGGCTACACCTTC,CASSYEEGLPGYTF
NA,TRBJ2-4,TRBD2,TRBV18,TGTGCCAGTAACACGGGCGGGAGTCGATCCAAAAACATTCAGTACTTC,CASNTGGSRSKNIQYF
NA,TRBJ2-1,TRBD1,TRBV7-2,TGTGCCAGCAGCCCACAGGGACAGCCCCGTAATGAGCAGTTCTTC,CASSPQGQPRNEQFF
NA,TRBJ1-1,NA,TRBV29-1,TGCAGCGTTGATGAGGGAAAGTGGACTGAAGCTTTCTTT,CSVDEGKWTEAFF
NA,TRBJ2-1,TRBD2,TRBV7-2,TGTGCCAGCAGCTTAGGTAGCGGGGGCGCTTACAATGAGCAGTTCTTC,CASSLGSGGAYNEQFF
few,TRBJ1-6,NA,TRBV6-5,TGTGCCAGCACCCTCCGCCGACAGAATTCACCCCTCCACTTT,CASTLRRQNSPLHF
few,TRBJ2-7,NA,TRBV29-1,TGCAGCGCTAGGGGAAGGGACTACGAGCAGTACTTC,CSARGRDYEQYF
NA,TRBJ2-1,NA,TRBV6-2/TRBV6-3,TGTGCCAGCAGTGATACTGCCGGGACAACGACCGGGGATTACAATGAGCAGTTCTTC,CASSDTAGTTTGDYNEQFF
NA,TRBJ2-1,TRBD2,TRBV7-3,TGTGCCAGCAGCCCTGTTGGAGCGGGAGTTAATGATGAGCAGTTCTTC,CASSPVGAGVNDEQFF
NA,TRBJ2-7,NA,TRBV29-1,TGCAGCGTTGGGTTTGGGCAGGGGTCGTACGAGCAGTACTTC,CSVGFGQGSYEQYF
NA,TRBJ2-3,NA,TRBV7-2,TGTGCCAGCAGCCGCGGAGATACGCAGTATTTT,CASSRGDTQYF
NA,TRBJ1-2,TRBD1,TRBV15,TGTGCCACCAGCAGACCGGGGGACAGGGCAACCTATGGCTACACCTTC,CATSRPGDRATYGYTF
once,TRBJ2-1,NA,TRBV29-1,TGCAGCGTTGAGGTATGGGAGAGCTCCTACAATGAGCAGTTCTTC,CSVEVWESSYNEQFF
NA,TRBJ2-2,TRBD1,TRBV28,TGTGCCAGCCGGGACAGGGGTTCCGGGGAGCTGTTTTTT,CASRDRGSGELFF
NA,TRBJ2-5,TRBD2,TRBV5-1,TGCGCCAGCAGCTATTTCGGGACTAGCGGGGTCCAGGGGGAGACCCAGTACTTC,CASSYFGTSGVQGETQYF
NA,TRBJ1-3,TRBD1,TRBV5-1,TGCGCCAGCAGCATGGGACAGTCTGGAAACACCATATATTTT,CASSMGQSGNTIYF
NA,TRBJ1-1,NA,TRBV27,TGTGCCAGCAGACGAATAACAGGGATTGCCGCGGGGGCTGAAGCTTTCTTT,CASRRITGIAAGAEAFF
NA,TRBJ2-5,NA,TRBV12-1,TGTGCCAGCAGCTTTGCGACAGGGGGGTACCAAGAGACCCAGTACTTC,CASSFATGGYQETQYF
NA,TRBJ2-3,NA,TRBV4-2,TGTGCCAGCAGCCAAGATGAGAGGGTGGATACGCAGTATTTT,CASSQDERVDTQYF
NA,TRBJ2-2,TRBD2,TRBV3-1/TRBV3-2,TGTGCCAGCAGCCCCCCGGGACTAGCGGGACTCGGGGAGCTGTTTTTT,CASSPPGLAGLGELFF
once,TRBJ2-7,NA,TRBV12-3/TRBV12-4,TGTGCCAGCAGCCCTTCTGTGTACGAGCAGTACTTC,CASSPSVYEQYF
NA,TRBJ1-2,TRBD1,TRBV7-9,TGTGCCAGCAGCTCCGGACAGGCTAACTATGGCTACACCTTC,CASSSGQANYGYTF
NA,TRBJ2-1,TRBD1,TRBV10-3,TGTGCCATCAGTGACAGGGGGTCCCTCAACAATGAGCAGTTCTTC,CAISDRGSLNNEQFF
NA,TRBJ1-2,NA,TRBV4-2,TGTGCCAGCAGCCAACGAACAGGGATTAACTATGGCTACACCTTC,CASSQRTGINYGYTF
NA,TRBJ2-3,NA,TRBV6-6,TGTGCCAGCAGTTACGTCGGGTTGAGCACAGATACGCAGTATTTT,CASSYVGLSTDTQYF
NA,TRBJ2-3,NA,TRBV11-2,TGTGCCAGCAGCAGAAGGAGACCTGGGGCCGCAGATACGCAGTATTTT,CASSRRRPGAADTQYF
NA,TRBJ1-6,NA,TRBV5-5,TGTGCCAGCAGCTTGGGGACAGCACCCCTCCACTTT,CASSLGTAPLHF
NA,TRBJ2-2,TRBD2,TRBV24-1,TGTGCCACCAGTGACCCCCCCGGGACAGTGTGGACTAGCGGGAGGACCGGGGAGCTGTTTTTT,CATSDPPGTVWTSGRTGELFF
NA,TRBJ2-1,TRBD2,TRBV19,TGTGCCAGTAGTATAGAAACTAGCGGGAGACCGGAGTTCTTC,CASSIETSGRPEFF
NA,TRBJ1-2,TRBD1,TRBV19,TGTGCCAGTACCCCGGGACAGACTCCTAACTATGGCTACACCTTC,CASTPGQTPNYGYTF
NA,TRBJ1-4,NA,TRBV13,TGTGCCAGCAGCGAACAGGGATTGGATAATGAAAAACTGTTTTTT,CASSEQGLDNEKLFF
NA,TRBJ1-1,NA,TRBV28,TGTGCCAGCAGTCCTGGGGGAGGCCGGGAAGCTTTCTTT,CASSPGGGREAFF
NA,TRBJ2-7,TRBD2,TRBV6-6,TGTGCCAGCAGTTACTCCGCGGGAGGGGGGGGCGAGCAGTACTTC,CASSYSAGGGGEQYF
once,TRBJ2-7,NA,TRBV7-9,TGTGCCAGCAGCCCGATAGGGGTCAGCTACGAGCAGTACTTC,CASSPIGVSYEQYF
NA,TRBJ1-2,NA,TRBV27,TGTGCCAGCAGTTACCAGGGGAGCTATGGCTACACCTTC,CASSYQGSYGYTF
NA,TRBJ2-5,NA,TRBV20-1,TGCAGTGCTAGTCACCGGGACTCGGAGACCCAGTACTTC,CSASHRDSETQYF
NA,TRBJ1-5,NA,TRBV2,TGTGCCAGCAGTGAGACGGTGGGGCGTGATCAGCCCCAGCATTTT,CASSETVGRDQPQHF
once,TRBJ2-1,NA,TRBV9,TGTGCCAGCAGCGTAGCTACCAAGGGGGCTAGCGAAGGTGAGCAGTTCTTC,CASSVATKGASEGEQFF
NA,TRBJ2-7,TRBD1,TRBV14,TGTGCCAGCCGAGGGACAGGGGTTGTGGAGCAGTACTTC,CASRGTGVVEQYF
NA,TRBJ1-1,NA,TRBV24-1,TGTGCCACCAGTGATTTGGGGGGCGTGGAAGCTTTCTTT,CATSDLGGVEAFF
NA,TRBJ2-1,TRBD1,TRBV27,TGTGCCAGCAGTTTGGGACAGGGGGCCCAGATTTACAATGAGCAGTTCTTC,CASSLGQGAQIYNEQFF
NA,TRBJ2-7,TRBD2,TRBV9,TGTGCCAGCAGCGAAAGCACGACTAGCGGGAGAAGGTACGAGCAGTACTTC,CASSESTTSGRRYEQYF
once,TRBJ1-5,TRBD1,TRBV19,TGTGCCAGTGGTTCGACAGGGGGAGGGACCCAGCATTTT,CASGSTGGGTQHF
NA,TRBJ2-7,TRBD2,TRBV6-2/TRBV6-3,TGTGCCAGCAGTTATTCGCCGGGACTAGCGGGTGCTTACTTC,CASSYSPGLAGAYF
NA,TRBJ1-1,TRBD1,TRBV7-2,TGTGCCAGCAGCCCAATTCAGGGGGGCACTGAAGCTTTCTTT,CASSPIQGGTEAFF
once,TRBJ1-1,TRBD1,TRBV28,TGTGCCAGTGGACAGGGTTTGAACACTGAAGCTTTCTTT,CASGQGLNTEAFF
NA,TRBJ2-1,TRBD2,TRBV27,TGTGCCAGCAGTTCACCGGGACTAGGAGTTCGGGAGCAGTTCTTC,CASSSPGLGVREQFF
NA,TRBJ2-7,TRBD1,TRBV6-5,TGTGCCAGCAGTCACAGGGGATCATCCTACGAGCAGTACTTC,CASSHRGSSYEQYF
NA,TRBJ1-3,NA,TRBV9,TGTGCCAGCAGCGTCTCTCCCGGCTCTGGAAACACCATATATTTT,CASSVSPGSGNTIYF
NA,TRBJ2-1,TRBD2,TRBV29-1,TGCAGCGTTGGGAGGACTAGCGGGAGTTCCTACAATGAGCAGTTCTTC,CSVGRTSGSSYNEQFF
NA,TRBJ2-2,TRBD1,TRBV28,TGTGCCAGCAGTTTAGACAGGGTGAGCACCGGGGAGCTGTTTTTT,CASSLDRVSTGELFF
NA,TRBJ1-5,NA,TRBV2,TGTGCCAGCAGTGAGAGTAATAGCAATCAGCCCCAGCATTTT,CASSESNSNQPQHF
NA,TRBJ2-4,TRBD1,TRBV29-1,TGCAGCGCTGGCTCCGGGACAGATTTAAACATTCAGTACTTC,CSAGSGTDLNIQYF
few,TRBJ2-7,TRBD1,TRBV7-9,TGTGCCAGCAGCTTAATAGGACAGGGAACCCAGCAGTACTTC,CASSLIGQGTQQYF
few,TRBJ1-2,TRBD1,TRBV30,TGTGCCTGGACCGGGACAGCTAAACGAGCTAACTATGGCTACACCTTC,CAWTGTAKRANYGYTF
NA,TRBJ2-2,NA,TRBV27,TGTGCCAGCAGTTTAGGGCGGGACACCGGGGAGCTGTTTTTT,CASSLGRDTGELFF